These 21 T cell receptor beta chains came from one sample sequenced in a study of blood T cells in healthy people across ages. A second PCR of 7 to 11 cycles used a sample-barcoded 5' primer and a J-beta primer mix. MiXCR, applied by TCRdb to the 5' RACE reads, yields one record per CDR3 protein. The sample has more than 750,000 distinct CDR3 sequences; 29% are singletons. This same sample was also taken into another study, of T cells of mothers and their children.

Sequenced: blood. These receptors came from a woman between 40 and 55 years old in good health.

This clonotype was counted between two and nine times. Just one base apart from a much larger clone, this may be a read error. The chain has TRBV20-1 and TRBJ2-7, with TRBD2 as a possible D gene (5 bases). Germline lookup yields CDR1 DFQATT and CDR2 SNEGSKA (reference sequence). The CDR3 spans 14 residues. The chain's CDR3 is CSAGDYQGSDEQYF. The CDR3 DNA is TGCAGTGCTGGAGATTATCAAGGGAGCGACGAGCAGTACTTC.

There are a few counts of this clonotype. The genes are TRBV7-9 and TRBJ1-2; TRBD1 might be the D (5 bases). The germline gives CDR1 SEHNR, CDR2 FQNEAQ (reference sequence). CDR3 length: 15 amino acids. The V and J ends lost 6 bases and 8 bases respectively, with 22 bases between them. CDR3 region: CASSLPTGSASGYTF. DNA of the CDR3: TGTGCCAGCAGTTTACCAACAGGTTCCGCTAGCGGCTACACCTTC.

The V and J genes are TRBV7-9 and TRBJ1-5; D gene ambiguous. Germline V CDR1 and CDR2: SEHNR, FQNEAQ (reference sequence). This CDR3 contains 17 residues. Deletions cut 9 bases from V and 0 bases from J, with 21 bases between. The chain's CDR3 is CASSRSPKTNSNQPQHF. CDR3 DNA sequence: TGTGCCAGTAGCCGCTCCCCCAAGACTAATAGCAATCAGCCCCAGCATTTT.

The V and J genes are TRBV24-1 and TRBJ2-5; 9 bases are a match to TRBD2. Losses at the gene ends were 2 bases for V and 3 bases for J; bases not matched to a gene: 3. The length of the CDR3 is 15 residues. Germline CDR1 reads KGHDR; CDR2 reads SFDVKD. CDR3 coding DNA: TGTGCCACCAGTGATTCCGGGACTAGCAAAGAGACCCAGTACTTC. This sequence encodes CATSDSGTSKETQYF.

J is TRBJ1-5 and V is TRBV12-3 or TRBV12-4; D is uncertain. The CDR3 runs 14 residues. The V gene lost 7 bases and the J gene lost 4 bases, with 14 bases spanning the gap. CDR3: CASKVGRSNQPQHF. The DNA for the CDR3 is TGTGCCAGCAAGGTTGGCAGGTCTAATCAGCCCCAGCATTTT.

This clonotype was seen ten or more times. This chain connects TRBV5-1 to TRBJ1-2; tentative D call: TRBD1 (5 bases). The CDR3 totals 13 residues. The germline V gene encodes CDR1 SGHRS and CDR2 YFSETQ. The V end was cut by 1 base, the J end by 3 bases, with 7 bases between. Written as DNA, the CDR3 is TGCGCCAGCAGCTTGTCGGGGGACTATGGCTACACCTTC. It encodes CASSLSGDYGYTF.

The chain is built from TRBV4-2 and TRBJ2-2; D gene uncertain. The CDR3 runs 14 residues. Trimming shortened V by 1 base and J by 6 bases, and 9 bases separated the two germline ends. Germline assignment: CDR1 LGHNA and CDR2 YNFKEQ. CDR3 residues: CASSQGRWPGELFF. The CDR3 DNA reads as TGTGCCAGCAGCCAAGGGCGATGGCCCGGGGAGCTGTTTTTT.

This clonotype has a count of ten or more. The V and J genes are TRBV5-6 and TRBJ2-1; TRBD1 matches 7 bases. The CDR3 is 16 residues long. The J segment lost 6 bases and the V segment lost 2 bases, leaving 11 bases of the junction unmatched. Germline CDR1 reads SGHDT; CDR2 reads YYEEEE. CDR3 sequence (DNA): TGTGCCAGCAGCTTTCCCGGGACAGTAGTCGGCAATGAGCAGTTCTTC. It specifies CASSFPGTVVGNEQFF.

The chain recombines TRBV20-1 with TRBJ2-7; D perhaps matches TRBD2 (7 bases). Trimming left V 6 bases short and J 4 bases short, with 19 bases between. CDR3 length: 14 amino acids. Germline V gene lookup returns CDR1 DFQATT and CDR2 SNEGSKA (reference sequence). CDR3: CSATSGRGNYEQYF. In DNA form, the CDR3 reads TGCAGTGCGACGAGTGGGAGGGGGAATTACGAGCAGTACTTC.

CDR3 sequence: CSARAGVTDTQYF. The CDR3 DNA reads TGCAGTGCTAGAGCTGGAGTCACAGATACGCAGTATTTT. V is TRBV20-1 and J is TRBJ2-3; D not certain. Germline V lookup: CDR1 DFQATT, CDR2 SNEGSKA (reference sequence). The CDR3 runs to 13 residues. Trimming pared 1 base from V and 2 bases from J, leaving 7 bases between.

In its sample, this clonotype was seen a few times. The chain has TRBV29-1 and TRBJ1-2, with a tentative D call TRBD1 (5 bases). The ends were cut back, 6 bases at V and 2 bases at J, with 7 bases in the middle. This CDR3 is built from 11 residues. Germline loops: CDR1 SQVTM, CDR2 ANQGSEA. CDR3 amino acids: CSVGPNYGYTF. Here the CDR3 DNA reads TGCAGCGTGGGGCCCAACTATGGCTACACCTTC.

There are many counts of this clonotype. V usage is TRBV4-1 and J usage is TRBJ2-5; D remains unclear. There are 13 residues in the CDR3. Germline values: CDR1 MGHRA, CDR2 YSYEKL. V lost 2 bases and J lost 5, with 9 bases in between. Written as DNA, the CDR3 is TGCGCCAGCAGCCAATGGACCATGGAGACCCAGTACTTC. Translated: CASSQWTMETQYF.

This clonotype was found many times. V and J are TRBV7-6 and TRBJ2-1; a possible D gene is TRBD2 (5 bases). The V and J ends lost 4 bases and 7 bases respectively, with 8 bases between them. CDR1 is SGHVS, CDR2 FNYEAQ, per germline. This CDR3 region has 12 residues. In nucleotides, the CDR3 is TGTGCCAGCAGCTCCAGCGGTAATGAGCAGTTCTTC. It encodes CASSSSGNEQFF.

This chain links TRBV28 with TRBJ2-7; 8 nucleotides line up with TRBD1. Germline V CDR1 and CDR2: MDHEN, SYDVKM. V lost 7 bases, J lost 3 bases, and 2 bases stayed unmatched. This CDR3 has 12 amino acids. CDR3 amino acids: CASNTGGYEQYF. DNA of the CDR3: TGTGCCAGCAACACAGGGGGCTACGAGCAGTACTTC.

The chain carries TRBV30 and TRBJ1-5; D is undetermined. Deletions cut 2 bases from V and 7 bases from J, with 21 bases between. CDR1 GTSNPN and CDR2 SVGIG come from the germline V gene (reference sequence). The CDR3 contains 16 residues. CDR3 amino acids: CAWSPPDPLERQPQHF. The CDR3 coding sequence is TGTGCCTGGAGTCCTCCCGATCCCCTAGAGAGGCAGCCCCAGCATTTT.

The table lists this clonotype with many counts. The V and J genes are TRBV27 and TRBJ1-2; no definite D call. Germline lookup yields CDR1 MNHEY and CDR2 SMNVEV (reference sequence). CDR3 length: 14 residues. V lost 3 bases and J 3 bases, leaving 11 bases between the germline ends. The CDR3 is CASSFGGRYYGYTF. DNA for the CDR3: TGTGCCAGCAGTTTCGGAGGGCGCTACTATGGCTACACCTTC.

This clonotype has more than one count but fewer than ten. The chain combines TRBV30 with TRBJ1-2; D is possibly TRBD1 (5 bases). Germline assignment: CDR1 GTSNPN and CDR2 SVGIG (reference sequence). The CDR3 is 12 amino acids. V was trimmed by 5 bases and J by 12 bases, leaving 19 bases between them. The CDR3 DNA reads TGTGCCTGGGCCGGGACTCCATCAGGTCACACCTTC. Protein sequence: CAWAGTPSGHTF.

A note on this clonotype: A much larger clone lies one base from this, so it may be a read error. The J gene is TRBJ1-5, the V gene TRBV7-9, with 8 bases fitting TRBD1. This CDR3 has 15 amino acids. The V gene's germline CDR1 is SEHNR and CDR2 FQNEAQ (reference sequence). The CDR3 sequence is CASSFGQGVGQPRHF. CDR3 coding DNA: TGTGCCAGCAGCTTTGGACAGGGAGTAGGTCAGCCCCGGCATTTT.

The table lists this clonotype with many counts. The genes are TRBV7-2 and TRBJ2-1; 8 bases fit TRBD2. V lost 6 bases, J lost 6 bases, and 10 bases stayed unmatched. The length of the CDR3 is 15 residues. CDR1 is SGHTA and CDR2 is FQGNSA in the germline V gene. The CDR3 protein is CASSVLAGPFNEQFF. In DNA form, the CDR3 reads TGTGCCAGCAGTGTGCTAGCGGGCCCTTTCAATGAGCAGTTCTTC. Variable domain in full (rest from reference TRBV7-2 and TRBJ2-1): GAGVSQSPSNKVTEKGKDVELRCDPISGHTALYWYRQSLGQGLEFLIYFQGNSAPDKSGLPSDRFSAERTGGSVSTLTIQRTQQEDSAVYLCASSVLAGPFNEQFFGPGTRLTVL.

This clonotype was detected only once. This may be a read error, as it is one base from a much larger clone. The rearrangement joins TRBV28 to TRBJ2-5, with a weak D call TRBD1 (6 bases). The J call may be faulty, since TRBJ2-7 better matches the DNA end. This CDR3 spans 15 amino acids. Germline loops: CDR1 MDHEN, CDR2 SYDVKM. This chain's CDR3 is CASTKYETGEYEQYF. Here the CDR3 DNA reads TGTGCCAGCACCAAATACGAGACAGGAGAATACGAGCAGTACTTC.

This chain joins TRBV7-9 and TRBJ1-2; a weak D match, TRBD1 (5 bases). V gave up 5 bases and J gave up 4 bases, with 14 bases separating them. CDR1 is SEHNR and CDR2 is FQNEAQ in the germline V gene (reference sequence). CDR3 length: 14 amino acids. CDR3 loop: CASSLPTGLYGYTF. CDR3 coding DNA: TGTGCCAGCAGCCTGCCGACGGGACTCTATGGCTACACCTTC.